Presented here are 4 T cell receptor beta chains from one specimen sequenced in a study of blood T cell repertoires in COVID-19. Sequencing was performed with immunoSEQ multiplex PCR; in TCRdb, only in-frame clones are kept and a portion is missing. This table holds 150,000 to 190,000 clones, around four fifths found once. Sequenced: peripheral blood. The receptors derive from a woman older than 75 with acute or convalescent COVID-19.

This clone was seen a single time. The chain carries TRBV6-5 and TRBJ2-3; 7 nucleotides align to TRBD1. CDR1 and CDR2 from the germline V gene are MNHEY and SVGAGI. V was pared by 4 bases and J by 0 bases, with 4 bases of the junction left unmatched. The CDR3 length is 15 residues. CDR3 amino acids: CASSFQGVSTDTQYF. The CDR3 DNA follows: TGTGCCAGCAGTTTCCAGGGGGTTAGCACAGATACGCAGTATTTT.

This rearrangement joins TRBV7-3 to TRBJ2-2; 9 bases agree with TRBD2. The CDR3 covers 16 residues. V gave up 1 base and J gave up 7 bases; unmatched junction bases: 7. Germline-derived CDR1 and CDR2 are SGHTA and FQGTGA. DNA of the CDR3: TGTGCCAGCAGCTTAAATGCGGGAGGGCAAAACGGGGAGCTGTTTTTT. This codes for CASSLNAGGQNGELFF.

The genes are TRBV25-1 and TRBJ1-2, with 7 nucleotides matching TRBD1. The length of the CDR3 is 15 residues. Per the germline V gene, CDR1 is MGHDK and CDR2 is SYGVNS. J lost 4 bases, V lost 3 bases, and 8 bases had no gene match. CDR3 amino acids: CASSDPAGQTYGYTF. CDR3 nucleotide sequence: TGTGCCAGCAGTGACCCCGCGGGACAGACCTATGGCTACACCTTC.

This clone was observed a handful of times. The V gene is TRBV7-8, the J gene TRBJ2-1; 9 bases fit TRBD1. Per the germline V gene, CDR1 is SGHVS and CDR2 is FQNEAQ. The trim removed 2 bases at V and 8 bases at J, leaving 19 bases unmatched. This CDR3 has 19 residues. The CDR3 DNA reads TGTGCCAGCAGCTTATATTATTTGAAGGGACAGGGTGTTACAGATGAGCAGTTCTTC. Translated, it gives CASSLYYLKGQGVTDEQFF.